This passage covers 24 T cell receptor beta chains from one sample sequenced in a study of blood T cell repertoires in COVID-19. Data came from immunoSEQ multiplex PCR; TCRdb stores just in-frame clones and leaves some out. The sample gives 250,000 to 300,000 clones, around 88% of which show up once; approximately 2% is in the top ten. The sample consisted of peripheral blood. Receptors were obtained from a man aged 25-45 years with active or convalescent COVID-19.

V usage is TRBV9 and J usage is TRBJ1-1, with D possibly matching TRBD1 (5 bases). The CDR3 loop spans 13 amino acids. Trimming cost V 4 bases and J 0 bases, with 7 bases left between them. Germline CDR1 is SGDLS and CDR2 is YYNGEE. The CDR3 spells CASSRGVNTEAFF. The DNA for the CDR3 is TGTGCCAGCAGCCGGGGGGTGAACACTGAAGCTTTCTTT.

V usage is TRBV27 and J usage is TRBJ1-1; a weak D match, TRBD1 (6 bases). V dropped 0 bases and J dropped 4 bases, with 12 bases sitting between them. Germline V CDR1 and CDR2: MNHEY, SMNVEV (reference sequence). This CDR3 is built from 15 residues. The CDR3 DNA reads TGTGCCAGCAGTTTATCCACCACAGGGATCACTGAAGCTTTCTTT. Translated: CASSLSTTGITEAFF.

As concerns this clone: The junction departs from the called germline gene at one end, perhaps through a read error. The genes are TRBV5-1 and TRBJ1-4; TRBD1 aligns across 7 bases. There are 15 residues in the CDR3. CDR1 SGHRS and CDR2 YFSETQ come from the germline V gene. The CDR3: CASSLGHNTGETLFF. The DNA for the CDR3 is TGCGCCAGCAGCTTGGGACACAATACAGGGGAAACACTGTTTTTT. Together with reference TRBV5-1 and TRBJ1-4, the CDR3 gives the full variable domain: KAGVTQTPRYLIKTRGQQVTLSCSPISGHRSVSWYQQTPGQGLQFLFEYFSETQRNKGNFPGRFSGRQFSNSRSEMNVSTLELGDSALYLCASSLGHNTGETLFFGSGTQLSVL.

V is TRBV9 and J is TRBJ2-1; 7 bases match TRBD2. V lost 0 bases to trimming and J lost 0 bases; unmatched junction nucleotides: 3. Germline V gives CDR1 SGDLS, CDR2 YYNGEE. This CDR3 region has 16 residues. CDR3 sequence (DNA): TGTGCCAGCAGCGTAGGGGGCGGGGGCTCCTACAATGAGCAGTTCTTC. It is translated as CASSVGGGGSYNEQFF.

The chain is built from TRBV19 and TRBJ2-3; 11 bases match TRBD1. This CDR3 has 14 amino acids. CDR1 and CDR2 (germline): LNHDA, SQIVND (reference sequence). J was trimmed by 6 bases and V by 3 bases; bases with no gene match: 2. CDR3 protein: CASSIGQGADTQYF. DNA of the CDR3: TGTGCCAGTAGTATCGGACAGGGGGCTGATACGCAGTATTTT.

J is TRBJ2-1 and V is TRBV27, with 13 bases identical to TRBD2. The ends lost 3 bases at V and 7 bases at J; junction bases unmatched: 6. The germline CDR1 and CDR2 sequences are MNHEY and SMNVEV (reference sequence). The CDR3 contains 16 residues. The CDR3 sequence: CASSFITSGGANEQFF. CDR3 in DNA: TGTGCCAGCAGTTTTATCACTAGCGGGGGGGCGAATGAGCAGTTCTTC.

This chain joins TRBV2 and TRBJ1-5; D possibly corresponds to TRBD1 (6 bases). Germline-derived CDR1 and CDR2 are SNHLY and FYNNEI. With 4 bases removed from V and 2 bases from J, the gap between germline ends came to 12 bases. This CDR3 is 15 amino acids long. The CDR3 is CASSATRQGNQPQHF. In nucleotides, the CDR3 is TGTGCCAGCAGTGCGACGAGACAGGGCAATCAGCCCCAGCATTTT.

The V and J genes are TRBV18 and TRBJ2-1; perhaps TRBD1 as D (6 bases). The CDR3 extends over 15 amino acids. Germline V gene lookup returns CDR1 KGHSH and CDR2 LQKENI. V dropped 3 bases and J dropped 5 bases, with 14 bases sitting between them. In nucleotides, the CDR3 is TGTGCCAGCTCACCGGCAGGGGTCGGAGACAATGAGCAGTTCTTC. Its protein product is CASSPAGVGDNEQFF.

The CDR3 DNA sequence: TGCGCCAGCAGCCATGACCGGGACTATTCGTACTATGGCTACACCTTC. This encodes CASSHDRDYSYYGYTF. The chain has TRBV4-3 and TRBJ1-2; tentatively, D is TRBD1 (5 bases). Trimming removed 3 bases at V and 3 bases at J, with 17 bases between. The germline V gene encodes CDR1 LGHNA and CDR2 YSLEER. CDR3 size: 16 residues.

The rearrangement uses TRBV5-4 and TRBJ1-1; perhaps TRBD1 as D (6 bases). Trimming left V 4 bases short and J 8 bases short, with 9 bases between. The CDR3 contains 11 residues. In germline, CDR1 is SGHNT, CDR2 YYREEE (reference sequence). CDR3 sequence (DNA): TGTGCCAGCAGCCTGGGGACAGAAGCTTTCTTT. It yields the protein CASSLGTEAFF. The full variable domain, with the rest looked up from reference TRBV5-4 and TRBJ1-1, is ETGVTQSPTHLIKTRGQQVTLRCSSQSGHNTVSWYQQALGQGPQFIFQYYREEENGRGNFPPRFSGLQFPNYSSELNVNALELDDSALYLCASSLGTEAFFGQGTRLTVV.

This chain uses TRBV5-4 with TRBJ2-1; 9 positions match TRBD2. V shed 5 bases and J 3 bases; nucleotides not matched to a gene: 9. This CDR3 is 16 amino acids long. CDR1 and CDR2 from the germline V gene are SGHNT and YYREEE (reference sequence). CDR3 residues: CASRSLAGTHYNEQFF. The CDR3 region has the DNA TGTGCCAGCAGATCTCTAGCGGGGACCCACTACAATGAGCAGTTCTTC.

This chain links TRBV6-5 with TRBJ2-1; D is possibly TRBD2 (6 bases). The CDR3 is 15 amino acids. Germline V CDR1 and CDR2: MNHEY, SVGAGI. Trimming left V 2 bases short and J 4 bases short, with 12 bases between. The CDR3, as DNA: TGTGCCAGCAGTTACCAACTAGCAGTTTACAATGAGCAGTTCTTC. Amino acids: CASSYQLAVYNEQFF.

The chain joins TRBV6-2 or TRBV6-3 to TRBJ2-5; 11 positions match TRBD2. The germline V gene encodes CDR1 MNHEY and CDR2 SVGEGT. This CDR3 spans 17 amino acids. V lost 6 bases to trimming and J lost 5 bases; unmatched junction nucleotides: 14. CDR3 DNA: TGTGCCAGCAGCCCTAGGACTAGCGGGCGATGGGGGGAGACCCAGTACTTC. Protein product: CASSPRTSGRWGETQYF.

V gene TRBV18 combines with J gene TRBJ1-2; D remains unclear. V was pared by 7 bases and J by 4 bases, with 7 bases between. CDR1 is KGHSH, CDR2 LQKENI, per germline. CDR3 length equals 11 residues. This CDR3 reads CASYDTYGYTF. The CDR3 region has the DNA TGTGCCAGCTACGACACCTATGGCTACACCTTC.

The chain uses TRBV12-3 or TRBV12-4 and TRBJ2-1, with D uncertain. Trimming took 4 bases from V and 2 from J, leaving 6 bases between them. This CDR3 is 13 amino acids long. The CDR3 sequence is CASSSLTYNEQFF. DNA of the CDR3: TGTGCCAGCAGTTCTTTAACCTACAATGAGCAGTTCTTC.

As to this clone: Within the sample, other DNA sequences also encode this same CDR3. The V gene is TRBV11-2, the J gene TRBJ2-7; TRBD2 is a possible D gene (6 bases). Germline V gene sequence: CDR1 SGHAT, CDR2 FQNNGV. This CDR3 has 12 residues. The ends were cut back, 3 bases at V and 4 bases at J, with 7 bases in the middle. CDR3 loop: CASSFSGYEQYF. The CDR3 DNA sequence: TGTGCCAGCAGCTTCAGCGGGTACGAGCAGTACTTC.

The V and J genes are TRBV20-1 and TRBJ1-1; 10 bases map to TRBD1. The CDR3 has 16 amino acids. The V gene's germline CDR1 is DFQATT and CDR2 SNEGSKA (reference sequence). V shed 3 bases and J 4 bases; nucleotides not matched to a gene: 11. The chain's CDR3 is CSASNFGQGGGTEAFF. The CDR3 region has the DNA TGCAGTGCTAGTAATTTTGGACAGGGGGGTGGCACTGAAGCTTTCTTT.

The genes are TRBV4-2 and TRBJ2-3, with TRBD1 as a possible D gene (6 bases). Germline CDR1 reads LGHNA; CDR2 reads YNFKEQ. The CDR3 spans 15 residues. V lost 6 bases, J lost 2 bases, and 15 bases lay in between. CDR3 coding DNA: TGTGCCAGCAGAGATATCCGGGACAACACAGATACGCAGTATTTT. Protein sequence: CASRDIRDNTDTQYF.

There are a few counts of this clone. V is TRBV5-1 and J is TRBJ2-3, with TRBD2 identical over 10 bases. The V gene end was trimmed by 3 bases and the J gene end by 3 bases; junction bases not matched to a gene: 4. The germline V gene encodes CDR1 SGHRS and CDR2 YFSETQ. CDR3 size: 15 residues. The CDR3 sequence: CASSYGAGGTDTQYF. CDR3 DNA sequence: TGCGCCAGCAGCTACGGAGCGGGGGGGACAGATACGCAGTATTTT.

This chain joins TRBV6-6 and TRBJ2-2, with a tentative D call TRBD2 (6 bases). Trimming stripped 6 bases from V and 1 base from J, with 15 bases between. Germline V lookup: CDR1 MNHNY, CDR2 SVGAGI (reference sequence). The CDR3 consists of 16 residues. The CDR3 sequence is CASRPPEGRNTGELFF. The CDR3 nucleotides read TGTGCCAGCAGACCACCGGAGGGGAGGAACACCGGGGAGCTGTTTTTT.

The chain joins TRBV19 to TRBJ2-3; no firm D call. Germline-derived CDR1 and CDR2 are LNHDA and SQIVND (reference sequence). The germline V and J ends were trimmed by 5 bases and 4 bases, with 10 bases remaining between them. This CDR3 has 13 residues. CDR3 sequence: CASSHPPPDTQYF. Here the CDR3 DNA reads TGTGCCAGTAGTCATCCCCCCCCAGATACGCAGTATTTT.

J is TRBJ2-7 and V is TRBV23-1; TRBD1 matches at 7 bases. TRBV23-1 is an ORF, with its function uncertain. The CDR3 consists of 16 residues. The J segment lost 3 bases and the V segment lost 4 bases, leaving 12 bases of the junction unmatched. The CDR3 reads CASSRGGGRVGYEQYF. CDR3 DNA: TGCGCCAGCAGTCGAGGGGGCGGAAGAGTTGGCTACGAGCAGTACTTC.

V is TRBV6-2 or TRBV6-3 and J is TRBJ2-7, with TRBD1 as a possible D gene (6 bases). Per germline, CDR1 MNHEY and CDR2 SVGEGT. V gave up 5 bases and J gave up 0 bases, with 8 bases separating them. The CDR3 runs 13 residues. The DNA for the CDR3 is TGTGCCAGCAGTCCGGACAGCTCCTACGAGCAGTACTTC. This gives the protein CASSPDSSYEQYF.

The V call is TRBV27, the J call TRBJ1-5; tentatively, D is TRBD1 (6 bases). Germline V gives CDR1 MNHEY, CDR2 SMNVEV (reference sequence). V was trimmed by 5 bases and J by 5 bases, leaving 16 bases between them. The CDR3 spans 15 residues. The CDR3 loop is CASSPLWGHDQPQHF. CDR3 bases: TGTGCCAGCAGTCCATTGTGGGGGCACGATCAGCCCCAGCATTTT.